This is a list of T cell receptor beta chains from one sample in a study of Ad26.COV2.S vaccination and SARS-CoV-2 variants. TCRdb's copy holds only in-frame clones and misses some; the assay was immunoSEQ multiplex PCR. Of more than 400,000 clones in the sample, 92% are singletons; the top ten hold more than 1.5%. The source material was peripheral blood, sampled in a trial of Ad26.COV2.S vaccine versus placebo. The receptor source for this set is a person aged 18 to 65 who received the Ad26.COV2.S COVID-19 vaccine or a placebo. CDR3s leave out the opening cysteine and the closing phenylalanine or tryptophan. Each record gives: clone size, D gene, V gene, J gene, CDR3 protein. D genes are given only for firm matches. The size field is filled for only some rows; it gives once, few, many or a size class.

>.|.|TRBV6-1|TRBJ1-2
ASSELTANYGYT
>few|.|TRBV20-1|TRBJ2-5
SASTGSGKETQY
>once|TRBD1|TRBV27|TRBJ2-7
ASSKTGTGGTWEY
>.|.|TRBV4-3|TRBJ1-5
ASSQGSGVNQPQH
>once|.|TRBV19|TRBJ2-5
ASSLTGRQETQY
>.|.|TRBV4-3|TRBJ2-1
ASSHRRGANNEQF
>.|TRBD1|TRBV6-5|TRBJ1-2
ASRTGQGWGYT
>.|.|TRBV4-1|TRBJ2-7
ASSQTADSYEQY
>.|TRBD1|TRBV30|TRBJ1-2
AWNPDRGLHGYT
>.|TRBD2|TRBV7-8|TRBJ2-5
ASRRAAGDLRGTQY
>.|TRBD2|TRBV5-1|TRBJ2-2
ASSLSGLANTGELF
>.|.|TRBV13|TRBJ2-5
ASSLVRDGQETQY
>.|.|TRBV7-9|TRBJ1-4
ASSLGVEKLF
>.|.|TRBV5-4|TRBJ2-7
ASSLKDREGHYEQY
>once|.|TRBV27|TRBJ2-1
ASSFFGALGNEQF
>.|.|TRBV29-1|TRBJ2-7
SGGGSVDEQY
>.|.|TRBV2|TRBJ2-1
AGSTDRHL
>.|TRBD2|TRBV6-5|TRBJ2-5
ASSSSSGGAWETQY
>.|.|TRBV19|TRBJ1-1
ASSTFVREVYTEAF
>.|.|TRBV27|TRBJ2-3
ASSYGDTQY
>.|TRBD2|TRBV11-2|TRBJ2-1
ASSLTGGIGFEQF
>.|.|TRBV7-9|TRBJ1-2
ASSLDLFYT
>.|.|TRBV7-2|TRBJ2-2
ASSLVSGTPNTGELF
>.|.|TRBV28|TRBJ2-1
ASSLRPGREQF
>.|.|TRBV7-9|TRBJ1-1
ASSLPVATEAF
>once|.|TRBV10-1|TRBJ2-3
ASSEGGATTDTQY
>.|.|TRBV10-3|TRBJ1-1
AISPRETEAF
>.|.|TRBV11-2|TRBJ1-1
ASSDQDASTRNTEAF
>.|TRBD2|TRBV2|TRBJ2-1
ASNLLAGGPGEQF
>few|.|TRBV7-2|TRBJ1-5
ASSLAGIQPQH
>.|.|TRBV7-9|TRBJ1-3
ASSLAQAGAGNTIY
>.|.|TRBV6-2/TRBV6-3|TRBJ1-2
ASSTSVNYGYT
>.|.|TRBV7-9|TRBJ1-1
ASSLGGHLSVNTEAF
>.|.|TRBV6-5|TRBJ1-1
ASSSTGKGSEAF
>.|.|TRBV27|TRBJ2-2
ASSLLGNTGELF
>once|.|TRBV4-1|TRBJ1-4
ASSQGGNEKLF
>.|.|TRBV30|TRBJ2-7
AWSGGAIYEQY
>.|.|TRBV18|TRBJ1-5
ASSRGESNQPQH
>.|TRBD2|TRBV18|TRBJ2-7
ASSPPLAGGAEQY
>.|.|TRBV18|TRBJ1-3
ASSPVDTSGNTIY
>.|.|TRBV2|TRBJ1-1
ASRGSSTEAF
>.|.|TRBV7-6|TRBJ1-1
ASSLTPGGGTEAF
>.|.|TRBV6-5|TRBJ2-5
ASVPAGSQTQY
>.|.|TRBV24-1|TRBJ2-7
ATSGRYGTTHEQY
>.|.|TRBV6-5|TRBJ1-5
ASSYSGIQPQH
>once|TRBD1|TRBV19|TRBJ1-2
ASRWVKGGETSYGYT
>.|.|TRBV6-5|TRBJ1-1
ASSYNRVTEAF
>.|.|TRBV5-5|TRBJ1-1
ASSLMNTEAF
>.|TRBD1|TRBV18|TRBJ2-5
ATRQGSQGTQY
>.|.|TRBV7-9|TRBJ2-3
ASSPGQGTDTQY
>.|TRBD2|TRBV23-1|TRBJ2-7
ASSQFSRGGLVRYEQY
>.|TRBD1|TRBV5-1|TRBJ1-3
ASSLGGGQGNTIY
>.|TRBD1|TRBV5-4|TRBJ2-7
ASSLGTGQVPYEQY
>.|TRBD2|TRBV6-2/TRBV6-3|TRBJ2-5
ASSYSPRLAGKQETQY